This T cell receptor beta chain originates from a study of blood T cell repertoires in COVID-19. Study at large: Samples came from the United States, Italy and Spain, spanning acute and convalescent COVID-19. PBMCs, B-cell-depleted T cells, or T cells were the source of the cDNA or gDNA that made up the material.

In the original processing: Amplifying reference gene primers gave estimates of nucleated cell counts. Sequenced by immunoSEQ multiplex PCR; TCRdb stores in-frame clones only, minus some. V and J calls and clone size are those listed in that table; D and trimming were worked out from the DNA. The sample records about 490,000 clones, 70% to 90% being singletons. The source of this sequence is a human donor in a cohort sampled during active COVID-19. The specimen was peripheral blood.

As DNA, the CDR3 is TGTGCCAGCAGCCCGAACCCGGGACAGGGGGCGAGGCCTTATGGCTACACCTTC. This encodes CASSPNPGQGARPYGYTF. The J gene is TRBJ1-2, the V gene TRBV11-2; 12 nucleotides agree with TRBD1. V shed 5 bases, J shed 5 bases, and the junction held 15 bases outside the gene matches. This CDR3 is built from 18 residues. Per germline, CDR1 SGHAT and CDR2 FQNNGV. Using reference TRBV11-2 and TRBJ1-2 for the parts outside the CDR3, the full variable domain is EAGVAQSPRYKIIEKRQSVAFWCNPISGHATLYWYQQILGQGPKLLIQFQNNGVVDDSQLPKDRFSAERLKGVDSTLKIQPAKLEDSAVYLCASSPNPGQGARPYGYTFGSGTRLTVV.